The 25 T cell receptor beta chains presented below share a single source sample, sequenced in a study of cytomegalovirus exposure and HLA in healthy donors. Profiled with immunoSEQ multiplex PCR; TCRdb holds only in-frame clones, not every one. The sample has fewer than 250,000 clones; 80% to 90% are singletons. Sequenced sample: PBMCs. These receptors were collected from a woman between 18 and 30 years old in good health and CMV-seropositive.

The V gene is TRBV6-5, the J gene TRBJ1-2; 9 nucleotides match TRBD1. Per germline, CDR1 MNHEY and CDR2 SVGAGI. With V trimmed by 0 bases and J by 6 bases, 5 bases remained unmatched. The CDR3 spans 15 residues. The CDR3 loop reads CASSYSIRDRDGYTF. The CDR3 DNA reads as TGTGCCAGCAGTTACTCTATCCGGGACAGGGATGGCTACACCTTC.

The CDR3 sequence: CASSRGLAESSYNEQFF. CDR3 coding DNA: TGTGCCAGCAGCCGTGGACTAGCGGAATCAAGCTACAATGAGCAGTTCTTC. The chain couples TRBV5-4 to TRBJ2-1; 10 positions match TRBD2. Germline-derived CDR1 and CDR2 are SGHNT and YYREEE (reference sequence). The CDR3 is made up of 17 amino acids. Unmatched junction bases numbered 10, after V lost 4 bases and J lost 3 bases.

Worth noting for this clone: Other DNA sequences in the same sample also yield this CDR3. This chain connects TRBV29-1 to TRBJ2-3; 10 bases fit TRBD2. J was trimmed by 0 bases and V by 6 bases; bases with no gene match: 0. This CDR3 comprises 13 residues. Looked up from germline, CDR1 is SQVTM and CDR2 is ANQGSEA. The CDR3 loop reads CSVTSGSTDTQYF. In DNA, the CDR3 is TGCAGCGTGACTAGCGGGAGCACAGATACGCAGTATTTT.

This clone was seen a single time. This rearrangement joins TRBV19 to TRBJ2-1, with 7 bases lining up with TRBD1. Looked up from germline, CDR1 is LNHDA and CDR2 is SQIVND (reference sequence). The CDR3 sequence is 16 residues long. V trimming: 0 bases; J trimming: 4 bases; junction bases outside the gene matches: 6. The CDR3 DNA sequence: TGTGCCAGTAGTATAGAACAAGGGGGCGGGTACAATGAGCAGTTCTTC. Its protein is CASSIEQGGGYNEQFF.

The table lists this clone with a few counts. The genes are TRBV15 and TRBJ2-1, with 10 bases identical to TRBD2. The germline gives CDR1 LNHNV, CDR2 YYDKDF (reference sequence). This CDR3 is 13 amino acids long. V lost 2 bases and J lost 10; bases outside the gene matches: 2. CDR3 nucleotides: TGTGCCACCAGCAGACTAGCGGGAGACGAGCAGTTCTTC. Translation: CATSRLAGDEQFF.

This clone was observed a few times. The CDR3 nucleotides are TGTGCCAGCCTGTTGACAGGGACCGAGCAGTACTTC. Translated: CASLLTGTEQYF. J is TRBJ2-7 and V is TRBV2; the match to TRBD1 covers 7 bases. This CDR3 region has 12 residues. CDR1 is SNHLY and CDR2 is FYNNEI in the germline V gene. V shed 8 bases, J shed 6 bases, and the junction held 7 bases outside the gene matches.

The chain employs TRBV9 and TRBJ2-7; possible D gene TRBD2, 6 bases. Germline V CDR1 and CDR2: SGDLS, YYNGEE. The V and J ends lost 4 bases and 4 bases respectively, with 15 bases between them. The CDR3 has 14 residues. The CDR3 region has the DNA TGTGCCAGCAGCTTAGAGGCAGGGAGGTACGAGCAGTACTTC. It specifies CASSLEAGRYEQYF.

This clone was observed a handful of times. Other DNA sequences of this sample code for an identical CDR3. CDR3 DNA sequence: TGTGCCAGCAGTAGGGACAGTAACTATGGCTACACCTTC. Translation: CASSRDSNYGYTF. The genes are TRBV2 and TRBJ1-2; TRBD1 matches at 7 bases. Per germline, CDR1 SNHLY and CDR2 FYNNEI. V trimming: 5 bases; J trimming: 1 base; junction bases outside the gene matches: 1. The length of the CDR3 is 13 residues.

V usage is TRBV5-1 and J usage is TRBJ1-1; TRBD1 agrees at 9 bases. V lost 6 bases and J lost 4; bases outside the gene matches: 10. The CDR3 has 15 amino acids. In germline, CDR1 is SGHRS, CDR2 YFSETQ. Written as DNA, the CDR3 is TGCGCCAGCACCGCACCACAGGGGGCCGGCACTGAAGCTTTCTTT. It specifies CASTAPQGAGTEAFF.

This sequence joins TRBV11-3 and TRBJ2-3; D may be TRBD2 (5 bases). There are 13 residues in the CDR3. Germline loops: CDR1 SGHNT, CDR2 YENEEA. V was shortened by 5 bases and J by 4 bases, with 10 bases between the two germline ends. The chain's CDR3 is CASSREKADTQYF. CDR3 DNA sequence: TGTGCCAGCAGCCGGGAAAAGGCAGATACGCAGTATTTT.

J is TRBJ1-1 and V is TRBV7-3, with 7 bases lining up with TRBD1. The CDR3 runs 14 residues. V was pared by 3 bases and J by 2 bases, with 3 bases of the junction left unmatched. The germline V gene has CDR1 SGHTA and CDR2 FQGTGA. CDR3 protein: CASSFQGENTEAFF. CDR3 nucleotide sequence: TGTGCCAGCAGCTTTCAGGGGGAAAACACTGAAGCTTTCTTT.

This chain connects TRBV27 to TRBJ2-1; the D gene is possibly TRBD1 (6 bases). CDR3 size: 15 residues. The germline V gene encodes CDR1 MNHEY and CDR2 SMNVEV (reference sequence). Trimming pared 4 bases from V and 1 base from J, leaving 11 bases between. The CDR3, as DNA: TGTGCCAGCAGTTGGGGGACAAAGTCCTACAATGAGCAGTTCTTC. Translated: CASSWGTKSYNEQFF.

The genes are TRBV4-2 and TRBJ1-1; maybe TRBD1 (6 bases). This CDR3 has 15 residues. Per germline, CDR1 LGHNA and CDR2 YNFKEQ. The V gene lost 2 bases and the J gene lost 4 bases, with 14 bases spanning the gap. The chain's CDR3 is CASSQNDRSGTEAFF. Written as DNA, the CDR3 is TGTGCCAGCAGCCAAAATGACAGGTCGGGCACTGAAGCTTTCTTT.

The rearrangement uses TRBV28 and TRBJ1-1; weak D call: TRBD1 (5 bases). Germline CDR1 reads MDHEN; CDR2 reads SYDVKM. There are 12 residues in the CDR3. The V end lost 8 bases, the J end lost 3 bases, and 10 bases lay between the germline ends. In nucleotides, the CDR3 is TGTGCCAGCGGTTCGGGGGACACTGAAGCTTTCTTT. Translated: CASGSGDTEAFF.

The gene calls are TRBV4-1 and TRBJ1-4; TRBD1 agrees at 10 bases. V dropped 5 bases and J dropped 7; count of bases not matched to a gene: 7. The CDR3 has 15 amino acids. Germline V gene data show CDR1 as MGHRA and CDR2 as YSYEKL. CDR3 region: CASSGQGVRSEKLFF. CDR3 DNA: TGCGCCAGCAGCGGACAGGGGGTCCGGAGTGAAAAACTGTTTTTT.

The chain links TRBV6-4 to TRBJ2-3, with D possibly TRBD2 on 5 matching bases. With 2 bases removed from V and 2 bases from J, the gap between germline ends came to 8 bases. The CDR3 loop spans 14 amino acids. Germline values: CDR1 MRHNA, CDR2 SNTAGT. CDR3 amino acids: CASSDGRATDTQYF. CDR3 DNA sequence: TGTGCCAGCAGTGACGGGCGGGCCACAGATACGCAGTATTTT.

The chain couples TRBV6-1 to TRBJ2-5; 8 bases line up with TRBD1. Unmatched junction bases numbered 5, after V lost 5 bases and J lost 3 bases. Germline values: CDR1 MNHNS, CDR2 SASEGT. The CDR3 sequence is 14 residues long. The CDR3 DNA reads TGTGCCAGCAGTAGTGGACAGGGTGAAGAGACCCAGTACTTC. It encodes CASSSGQGEETQYF.

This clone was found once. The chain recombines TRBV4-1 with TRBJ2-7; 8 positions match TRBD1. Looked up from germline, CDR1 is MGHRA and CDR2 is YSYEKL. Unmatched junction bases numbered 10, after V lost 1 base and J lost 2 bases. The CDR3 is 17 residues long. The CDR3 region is CASSQVPGTGHTYEQYF. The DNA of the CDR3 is TGCGCCAGCAGCCAAGTCCCCGGGACAGGACATACCTACGAGCAGTACTTC.

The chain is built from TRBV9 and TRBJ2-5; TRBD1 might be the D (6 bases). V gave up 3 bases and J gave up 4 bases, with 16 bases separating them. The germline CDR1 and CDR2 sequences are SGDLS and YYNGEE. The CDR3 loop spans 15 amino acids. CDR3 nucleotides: TGTGCCAGCAGCGGAAACAGGGCTTCACGAGAGACCCAGTACTTC. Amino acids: CASSGNRASRETQYF.

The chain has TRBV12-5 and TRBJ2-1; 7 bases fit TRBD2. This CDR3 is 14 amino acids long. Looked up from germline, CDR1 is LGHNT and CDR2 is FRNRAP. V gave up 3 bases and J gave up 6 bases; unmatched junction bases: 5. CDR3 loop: CASGLRLAPNEQFF. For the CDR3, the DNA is TGTGCTAGTGGTTTAAGACTAGCTCCCAATGAGCAGTTCTTC. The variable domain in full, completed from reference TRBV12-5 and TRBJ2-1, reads DARVTQTPRHKVTEMGQEVTMRCQPILGHNTVFWYRQTMMQGLELLAYFRNRAPLDDSGMPKDRFSAEMPDATLATLKIQPSEPRDSAVYFCASGLRLAPNEQFFGPGTRLTVL.

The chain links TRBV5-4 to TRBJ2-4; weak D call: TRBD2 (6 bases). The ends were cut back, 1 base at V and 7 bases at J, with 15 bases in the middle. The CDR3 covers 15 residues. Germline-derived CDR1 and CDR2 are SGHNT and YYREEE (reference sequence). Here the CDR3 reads CASSLRGPRGNIQYF. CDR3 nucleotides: TGTGCCAGCAGCTTGCGCGGTCCACGGGGGAACATTCAGTACTTC.

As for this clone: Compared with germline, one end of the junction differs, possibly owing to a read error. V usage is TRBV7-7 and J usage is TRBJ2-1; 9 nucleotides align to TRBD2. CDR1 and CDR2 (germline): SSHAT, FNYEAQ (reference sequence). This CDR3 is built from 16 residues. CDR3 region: CASSRAPSGVYNEQFF. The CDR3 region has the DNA TGTGCTAGCAGCCGCGCCCCTAGCGGGGTCTACAATGAGCAGTTCTTC.

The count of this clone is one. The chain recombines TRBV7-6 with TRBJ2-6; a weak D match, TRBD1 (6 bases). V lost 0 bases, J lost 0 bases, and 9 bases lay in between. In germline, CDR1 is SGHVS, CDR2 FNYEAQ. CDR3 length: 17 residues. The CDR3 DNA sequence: TGTGCCAGCAGCTTAGCCAGGGGTGTCTCTGGGGCCAACGTCCTGACTTTC. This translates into CASSLARGVSGANVLTF.

CDR3 residues: CASSPRLTSGRRVGNEQFF. The CDR3 region has the DNA TGTGCCAGCAGCCCGCGCCTAACTAGCGGGAGAAGGGTTGGGAATGAGCAGTTCTTC. The chain is built from TRBV9 and TRBJ2-1, with TRBD2 matching 11 bases. With 4 bases clipped from V and 7 bases from J, the junction kept 19 bases outside the gene matches. The germline V gene encodes CDR1 SGDLS and CDR2 YYNGEE. The CDR3 extends over 19 amino acids.

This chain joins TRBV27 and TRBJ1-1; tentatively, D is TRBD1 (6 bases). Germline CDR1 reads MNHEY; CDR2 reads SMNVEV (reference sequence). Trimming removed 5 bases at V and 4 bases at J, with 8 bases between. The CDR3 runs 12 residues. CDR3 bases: TGTGCCAGCAGTGCACAGGGCACTGAAGCTTTCTTT. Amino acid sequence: CASSAQGTEAFF.